Presented here are 11 T cell receptor beta chains from one specimen sequenced in a study of blood T cell repertoires in COVID-19. Some clones are missing from TCRdb's copy, which holds only in-frame ones; the method was immunoSEQ multiplex PCR. The sample carries fewer than 110,000 clones, more than 85% recorded once. Source material: peripheral blood. Source of these receptors: a human donor in a cohort sampled during active COVID-19.

The rearrangement joins TRBV29-1 to TRBJ2-5; perhaps TRBD2 as D (6 bases). The germline V and J ends were trimmed by 0 bases and 1 base, with 21 bases remaining between them. The CDR3 has 18 residues. Germline V gene lookup returns CDR1 SQVTM and CDR2 ANQGSEA. Here the CDR3 DNA reads TGCAGCGTTGAAGAATGGGGGGTCCGGCTCGGGATCCAAGAGACCCAGTACTTC. This codes for CSVEEWGVRLGIQETQYF.

The rearrangement links TRBV6-1 to TRBJ1-5, with D tentatively TRBD1 (5 bases). In germline, CDR1 is MNHNS, CDR2 SASEGT. The germline V and J ends were trimmed by 3 bases and 4 bases, with 13 bases remaining between them. The CDR3 sequence is 15 residues long. This CDR3 is CASSDVGGGNQPQHF. CDR3 sequence (DNA): TGTGCCAGCAGTGACGTCGGGGGAGGAAATCAGCCCCAGCATTTT.

The chain recombines TRBV11-2 with TRBJ1-5; no clear D. The V gene lost 5 bases and the J gene lost 3 bases, with 8 bases spanning the gap. The CDR3 consists of 13 residues. Germline V lookup: CDR1 SGHAT, CDR2 FQNNGV. Written as DNA, the CDR3 is TGTGCCAGCAGCGCTGGCAACAATCAGCCCCAGCATTTT. Translating gives CASSAGNNQPQHF.

This chain uses TRBV7-7 with TRBJ2-5, with D perhaps matching TRBD2 (6 bases). V lost 5 bases and J 1 base, leaving 11 bases between the germline ends. This CDR3 spans 14 amino acids. Germline values: CDR1 SSHAT, CDR2 FNYEAQ (reference sequence). Written as DNA, the CDR3 is TGTGCCAGCAGCCCGGGACTCACCCAAGAGACCCAGTACTTC. As protein: CASSPGLTQETQYF.

The chain has TRBV5-1 and TRBJ1-2; tentative D call: TRBD1 (5 bases). Germline values: CDR1 SGHRS, CDR2 YFSETQ. Trimming took off 1 base at V and 4 bases at J, with 17 bases between the two ends. CDR3 length: 16 residues. CDR3 DNA: TGCGCCAGCAGCTTGTCCTGGGGGGACGGCGGCTATGGCTACACCTTC. It translates to CASSLSWGDGGYGYTF. Full variable domain (missing parts from reference TRBV5-1 and TRBJ1-2): KAGVTQTPRYLIKTRGQQVTLSCSPISGHRSVSWYQQTPGQGLQFLFEYFSETQRNKGNFPGRFSGRQFSNSRSEMNVSTLELGDSALYLCASSLSWGDGGYGYTFGSGTRLTVV.

This chain links TRBV11-2 with TRBJ1-1, with D tentatively TRBD1 (5 bases). Looked up from germline, CDR1 is SGHAT and CDR2 is FQNNGV. The CDR3 extends over 13 amino acids. V was shortened by 5 bases and J by 1 base, with 8 bases between the two germline ends. In DNA, the CDR3 is TGTGCCAGCAGCAAAACAGGGAACACTGAAGCTTTCTTT. Amino acid sequence: CASSKTGNTEAFF.

This clone was found once. The chain links TRBV5-1 to TRBJ2-1; 7 positions match TRBD2. This CDR3 is 18 amino acids long. Germline CDR1 is SGHRS and CDR2 is YFSETQ. Trimming removed 1 base from V and 5 bases from J; junction bases left unmatched: 15. CDR3 nucleotides: TGCGCCAGCAGCTTGCATCTTCCGGGGCGGGAGCAGAACAATGAGCAGTTCTTC. It encodes CASSLHLPGREQNNEQFF.

J is TRBJ1-6 and V is TRBV5-8, with D perhaps TRBD1 (5 bases). The CDR3 has 17 residues. V lost 0 bases to trimming and J lost 3 bases, with 13 bases between them. Germline V gene data show CDR1 as SGHTS and CDR2 as YDEGEE. The CDR3 coding sequence is TGTGCCAGCAGCTTGGTTAGGGGTCGATTCTATAATTCACCCCTCCACTTT. Its protein product is CASSLVRGRFYNSPLHF.

This clone was seen a single time. The chain carries TRBV5-1 and TRBJ1-1; tentative D call: TRBD1 (5 bases). Germline-derived CDR1 and CDR2 are SGHRS and YFSETQ. Trimming stripped 2 bases from V and 1 base from J, with 12 bases between. CDR3 size: 15 residues. CDR3 protein: CASSLASGQNTEAFF. The CDR3 nucleotides are TGCGCCAGCAGCTTAGCCTCCGGACAGAACACTGAAGCTTTCTTT.

V is TRBV3-1 (or the pseudogene TRBV3-2) and J is TRBJ2-3; D possibly corresponds to TRBD2 (6 bases). Per germline, CDR1 LGHDT and CDR2 YNNKEL (reference sequence). The germline V and J ends were trimmed by 0 bases and 6 bases, with 10 bases remaining between them. The CDR3 length is 14 residues. The CDR3 protein is CASSQEPSVDTQYF. The DNA for the CDR3 is TGTGCCAGCAGCCAAGAACCTAGCGTGGATACGCAGTATTTT.

This chain uses TRBV11-1 with TRBJ2-1; D remains unclear. Germline V CDR1 and CDR2: SGHAT, FQDESV (reference sequence). The V end lost 5 bases, the J end lost 2 bases, and 7 bases lay between the germline ends. This CDR3 is 13 amino acids long. Here the CDR3 DNA reads TGTGCCAGCAGCAGCGAGCCCTACAATGAGCAGTTCTTC. This translates into CASSSEPYNEQFF.